This TCR beta chain was profiled in a study of blood T cell repertoires in COVID-19. Study background: The United States, Italy and Spain supplied acute and convalescent COVID-19 samples. Nucleic acid was either cDNA or gDNA, and it came from T cells, B-cell-depleted T cells, or PBMCs.

Per the authors' pipeline: The assay estimated nucleated cells by amplifying reference gene primers. Repertoires were generated with immunoSEQ multiplex PCR, while TCRdb's copy carries only in-frame clones and drops some. V and J calls and clone size are as listed in that table; D and trimming were resolved from the DNA. The sample lists tens of thousands of clones, 84% seen once, with 9.5% to 15% in the top ten. Of note for this clone: Other DNA sequences in the sample encode the same CDR3.

The sample taken for sequencing was peripheral blood. This receptor was identified in a human donor in a cohort sampled during active COVID-19.

For the CDR3, the DNA is TGCGCCAGCAGCAGGGAGGGGCGCACAGATACGCAGTATTTT. Amino acids: CASSREGRTDTQYF. The rearrangement joins TRBV5-1 to TRBJ2-3; 7 nucleotides align to TRBD2. The V gene's germline CDR1 is SGHRS and CDR2 YFSETQ. The CDR3 length is 14 residues. The V gene end was trimmed by 4 bases and the J gene end by 1 base; junction bases not matched to a gene: 3.